Listed below are T cell receptor beta chains from one sample, sequenced in a study of T-cell memory formation after mild COVID-19. MiXCR, applied by TCRdb to the 5' RACE reads, yields one record per CDR3 protein. The sample shows around 180,000 distinct CDR3 sequences, 16% of them seen only once. The sequenced material came from PBMCs or a T cell subset sorted from them (not recorded which). Source of these receptors: an adult woman who had mild COVID-19 (a few samples of this study predate the infection). Cell type and time point are not known. CDR3s include the opening cysteine and the closing phenylalanine or tryptophan. A D gene is named only where the DNA matches it firmly. Rows may omit the clone size; those that give it use once, few, many or a size class.

cdr3_length d_call clone_size j_call v_call cdr3_nt cdr3_aa
16 - few TRBJ2-3 TRBV6-2/TRBV6-3 TGTGCCAGCAGTTATGTAGCGCGATTAGCCACAGATACGCAGTATTTT CASSYVARLATDTQYF
15 TRBD1 - TRBJ1-5 TRBV5-1 TGCGCCAGCAGCTTGGATGGGACAGGGAATCAGCCCCAGCATTTT CASSLDGTGNQPQHF
15 - few TRBJ1-4 TRBV12-3/TRBV12-4 TGTGCCAGCAGTCCGGCCGGGACTGCTAATGAAAAACTGTTTTTT CASSPAGTANEKLFF
13 TRBD1 - TRBJ2-7 TRBV18 TGTGCCAGCTCACAGCAGGGGGCGGGAGAGCAGTACTTC CASSQQGAGEQYF
14 TRBD2 few TRBJ2-3 TRBV6-5 TGTGCCAGCAGTTCGGGACTAGCTTCAGATACGCAGTATTTT CASSSGLASDTQYF
15 TRBD1 few TRBJ2-7 TRBV12-3/TRBV12-4 TGTGCCAGCAGTCTCCACAGGGGCCGCTCCTACGAGCAGTACTTC CASSLHRGRSYEQYF
14 TRBD2 - TRBJ2-1 TRBV6-1 TGTGCCAGCAGTGCGGGACTAGCGGGAGGGGAGCAGTTCTTC CASSAGLAGGEQFF
15 - many TRBJ2-7 TRBV15 TGTGCCACCAGCAGAGATCGCGGGGATTCCCACGAGCAGTACTTC CATSRDRGDSHEQYF
16 - many TRBJ2-2 TRBV5-6 TGTGCCAGCAGCTTGATGAAGGGGCAGGACACCGGGGAGCTGTTTTTT CASSLMKGQDTGELFF
16 TRBD1 few TRBJ1-2 TRBV4-3 TGCGCCAGCAGCCAAGAGGACAGGGAGCTAAGCTATGGCTACACCTTC CASSQEDRELSYGYTF
13 - - TRBJ2-1 TRBV20-1 TGCAGTGCTAGAGATGGTCGGGAGTATGAGCAGTTCTTC CSARDGREYEQFF
10 - - TRBJ1-2 TRBV29-1 TGCAGCGTTGCTTTTAATGGCTACACCTTC CSVAFNGYTF
14 TRBD2 - TRBJ2-5 TRBV7-2 TGTGCCAGCAGCCGGTGGCGGGAGCAAGAGACCCAGTACTTC CASSRWREQETQYF
14 TRBD1 few TRBJ2-2 TRBV6-5 TGTGCCAGCCGGGAGACAGGGGTCACCGGGGAGCTGTTTTTT CASRETGVTGELFF
16 - - TRBJ2-2 TRBV4-2 TGTGCCAGCAGCCAAGTCCTAGCGAAAAACACCGGGGAGCTGTTTTTT CASSQVLAKNTGELFF
15 TRBD1 few TRBJ2-7 TRBV7-2 TGTGCCAGCAGCTGGGGACAGGCGAGATCCTACGAGCAGTACTTC CASSWGQARSYEQYF
16 TRBD2 many TRBJ2-1 TRBV12-3/TRBV12-4 TGTGCCAGCACTCTCGGCACTAGCGCGACCTACAATGAGCAGTTCTTC CASTLGTSATYNEQFF
12 - - TRBJ2-3 TRBV5-1 TGCGCCAGCAGATGGGAGACAGATACGCAGTATTTT CASRWETDTQYF
12 - few TRBJ2-7 TRBV7-9 TGTGCCAGCAGCTTAGAGGTCTCCGAGCAGTACTTC CASSLEVSEQYF
13 - - TRBJ2-4 TRBV19 TGTGCCAGTAGCCCTGGCCCCAGACGTATTCAGTACTTC CASSPGPRRIQYF
12 - few TRBJ2-3 TRBV18 TGTGCCAGCTCACAGGCTCGCGATACGCAGTATTTT CASSQARDTQYF
19 TRBD2 few TRBJ2-4 TRBV12-3/TRBV12-4 TGTGCCAGCAGCTCCGGGACTAGCGGGGGGCCTGGGGCCAAAAACATTCAGTACTTC CASSSGTSGGPGAKNIQYF
15 - - TRBJ2-2 TRBV15 TGTGCCACCAGCAGAGATGTCAAAGGGGCCGGGGAGCTGTTTTTT CATSRDVKGAGELFF
13 - - TRBJ2-5 TRBV3-1 TGTGCCCACAGCAGGGGTAGGAGAGAGACCCAGTACTTC CAHSRGRRETQYF
15 - few TRBJ1-1 TRBV19 TGTGCCAGTAAAGGGGCGGAACACCTTAACACTGAAGCTTTCTTT CASKGAEHLNTEAFF
14 TRBD2 few TRBJ2-7 TRBV7-2 TGTGCCAGCAGCCGGACTAGCGGGACCTACGAGCAGTACTTC CASSRTSGTYEQYF
15 TRBD2 - TRBJ2-7 TRBV19 TGTGCCAGTAGTAAACTAGCGGGGTCAACCTACGAGCAGTACTTC CASSKLAGSTYEQYF
14 - - TRBJ2-3 TRBV30 TGTGCCTGGAGTGGAAGCGGGTACACAGATACGCAGTATTTT CAWSGSGYTDTQYF